This entry lists 19 T cell receptor beta chains sequenced from one sample in a study of blood T cell repertoires in COVID-19. Here immunoSEQ multiplex PCR was the method, and the copy in TCRdb shows in-frame clones only, minus some. This table holds about 190,000 clones, around nine tenths found once. Sequencing was done on a sample of peripheral blood. These receptors were collected from a young man with acute or convalescent COVID-19.

The CDR3 here is CASSLAAGRSPLHF. The CDR3 DNA follows: TGTGCCAGCAGCTTAGCGGCAGGGCGGTCACCCCTCCACTTT. V is TRBV7-9 and J is TRBJ1-6; possible D gene TRBD1, 5 bases. Trimming left V 0 bases short and J 10 bases short, with 10 bases between. Germline-derived CDR1 and CDR2 are SEHNR and FQNEAQ (reference sequence). This CDR3 spans 14 amino acids.

The genes are TRBV30 and TRBJ2-1, with TRBD2 matching 7 bases. The V gene end was trimmed by 3 bases and the J gene end by 5 bases; junction bases not matched to a gene: 13. This CDR3 has 16 residues. Germline V gene data show CDR1 as GTSNPN and CDR2 as SVGIG (reference sequence). CDR3 residues: CAWSPDWAGTNNEQFF. CDR3 DNA sequence: TGTGCCTGGAGCCCCGATTGGGCGGGGACTAACAATGAGCAGTTCTTC.

The chain is built from TRBV6-5 and TRBJ1-5; 9 bases match TRBD1. Germline-derived CDR1 and CDR2 are MNHEY and SVGAGI. The CDR3 sequence is 13 residues long. J was trimmed by 11 bases and V by 4 bases; bases with no gene match: 6. The CDR3: CASSSPTGGSQHF. For the CDR3, the DNA is TGTGCCAGCAGTTCGCCCACAGGGGGCTCCCAGCATTTT.

This chain connects TRBV2 to TRBJ2-7, with 8 bases identical to TRBD2. There are 17 residues in the CDR3. V lost 3 bases to trimming and J lost 3 bases; unmatched junction nucleotides: 13. The germline V gene encodes CDR1 SNHLY and CDR2 FYNNEI. CDR3 nucleotide sequence: TGTGCCAGCAGTGACGGGAGGGATGGGATCTTATTCTACGAGCAGTACTTC. Translating it yields CASSDGRDGILFYEQYF. The complete variable domain, with remaining parts taken from reference TRBV2 and TRBJ2-7, reads EPEVTQTPSHQVTQMGQEVILRCVPISNHLYFYWYRQILGQKVEFLVSFYNNEISEKSEIFDDQFSVERPDGSNFTLKIRSTKLEDSAMYFCASSDGRDGILFYEQYFGPGTRLTVT.

V usage is TRBV5-5 and J usage is TRBJ2-1; 7 nucleotides line up with TRBD2. The germline CDR1 and CDR2 sequences are SGHKS and YYEKEE (reference sequence). V lost 4 bases and J lost 10; bases outside the gene matches: 11. CDR3 length: 14 residues. CDR3 DNA: TGTGCCAGCAGCGCCCTGACTAGCCCCAAAGAGCAGTTCTTC. It yields the protein CASSALTSPKEQFF.

The chain couples TRBV7-3 to TRBJ2-5; 12 bases map to TRBD1. This CDR3 region has 15 residues. Germline V CDR1 and CDR2: SGHTA, FQGTGA. The J segment lost 5 bases and the V segment lost 4 bases, leaving 5 bases of the junction unmatched. The CDR3 region has the DNA TGTGCCAGCAGCTCGGGACAGGGGGCTGTTGAGACCCAGTACTTC. Protein: CASSSGQGAVETQYF.

Here the CDR3 DNA reads TGTGCCAGCAGATTAATCCAGGGGGCCTCTGAAGCTTTCTTT. This translates into CASRLIQGASEAFF. This chain connects TRBV28 to TRBJ1-1, with 8 bases aligning to TRBD1. The germline CDR1 and CDR2 sequences are MDHEN and SYDVKM. This CDR3 region has 14 residues. The junction had 9 bases not matched to a gene; V was cut back by 6 bases and J by 6 bases.

V usage is TRBV7-9 and J usage is TRBJ2-7; D remains unclear. With 5 bases removed from V and 7 bases from J, the gap between germline ends came to 9 bases. This CDR3 has 11 residues. In germline, CDR1 is SEHNR, CDR2 FQNEAQ (reference sequence). For the CDR3, the DNA is TGTGCCAGCAGCCGCACTTCGGAGCAGTACTTC. Its translation: CASSRTSEQYF.

The genes are TRBV4-1 and TRBJ2-1; 7 nucleotides agree with TRBD2. This CDR3 is built from 15 residues. Unmatched junction bases numbered 7, after V lost 6 bases and J lost 2 bases. Germline V gives CDR1 MGHRA, CDR2 YSYEKL. The CDR3 nucleotides are TGCGCCAGCAGAATAGCGGGTGGGACCTACAATGAGCAGTTCTTC. This encodes CASRIAGGTYNEQFF.

This clone was recorded only once. The J gene is TRBJ1-2, the V gene TRBV19, with 12 positions matching TRBD1. Germline loops: CDR1 LNHDA, CDR2 SQIVND (reference sequence). V was pared by 7 bases and J by 7 bases, with 7 bases of the junction left unmatched. This CDR3 comprises 14 residues. DNA for the CDR3: TGTGCCAGTACCACGGGACAGGGGGCAGGTGGCTACACCTTC. It codes for CASTTGQGAGGYTF. Full variable domain (missing parts from reference TRBV19 and TRBJ1-2): DGGITQSPKYLFRKEGQNVTLSCEQNLNHDAMYWYRQDPGQGLRLIYYSQIVNDFQKGDIAEGYSVSREKKESFPLTVTSAQKNPTAFYLCASTTGQGAGGYTFGSGTRLTVV.

The chain couples TRBV30 to TRBJ1-2; 12 nucleotides line up with TRBD1. This CDR3 comprises 14 residues. Germline V lookup: CDR1 GTSNPN, CDR2 SVGIG (reference sequence). With V trimmed by 7 bases and J by 5 bases, 8 bases remained unmatched. The CDR3 here is CASGQGASSYGYTF. The DNA of the CDR3 is TGTGCCTCGGGACAGGGGGCGTCCTCATATGGCTACACCTTC.

This clone turned up a few times. This sequence joins TRBV9 and TRBJ1-2; D uncertain. Germline CDR1 reads SGDLS; CDR2 reads YYNGEE. Deletions cut 0 bases from V and 1 base from J, with 10 bases between. This CDR3 is 15 amino acids long. CDR3 protein: CASSVGSNLNYGYTF. DNA of the CDR3: TGTGCCAGCAGCGTAGGGAGTAACCTTAACTATGGCTACACCTTC.

A single count supports this clone. The rearrangement uses TRBV19 and TRBJ1-1; D perhaps matches TRBD1 (5 bases). The CDR3 length is 15 residues. In germline, CDR1 is LNHDA, CDR2 SQIVND (reference sequence). Trimming stripped 5 bases from V and 0 bases from J, with 13 bases between. The CDR3 DNA follows: TGTGCCAGTAGTCGAACAGGTTTGGTGAACACTGAAGCTTTCTTT. This codes for CASSRTGLVNTEAFF.

V and J are TRBV28 and TRBJ1-5, with a tentative D call TRBD1 (5 bases). Trimming left V 3 bases short and J 0 bases short, with 9 bases between. The CDR3 totals 15 residues. CDR1 is MDHEN and CDR2 is SYDVKM in the germline V gene. Written as DNA, the CDR3 is TGTGCCAGCAGTTTTCCAGGGCCTAGCAATCAGCCCCAGCATTTT. The encoded protein is CASSFPGPSNQPQHF.

The V call is TRBV6-1, the J call TRBJ1-6; no firm D call. CDR1 and CDR2 (germline): MNHNS, SASEGT. The CDR3 is 13 residues long. Trimming took off 2 bases at V and 13 bases at J, with 12 bases between the two ends. CDR3 loop: CASSEHQRPPLHF. CDR3 sequence (DNA): TGTGCCAGCAGTGAACACCAGCGGCCCCCCCTCCACTTT.

The chain has TRBV7-9 and TRBJ2-5; possible D gene TRBD2, 6 bases. This CDR3 contains 14 residues. In germline, CDR1 is SEHNR, CDR2 FQNEAQ (reference sequence). With 5 bases removed from V and 5 bases from J, the gap between germline ends came to 15 bases. This CDR3 is CASSRLGFTETQYF. The CDR3 region has the DNA TGTGCCAGCAGCCGACTAGGATTTACTGAGACCCAGTACTTC.

The chain is built from TRBV11-3 and TRBJ2-1, with D perhaps TRBD1 (6 bases). V lost 3 bases to trimming and J lost 0 bases, with 12 bases between them. The CDR3 runs 16 residues. Germline V gives CDR1 SGHNT, CDR2 YENEEA. CDR3 sequence reads: CASSFGQYSSYNEQFF. The CDR3 DNA reads TGTGCCAGCAGCTTTGGACAGTATAGCTCCTACAATGAGCAGTTCTTC. Full variable domain (remainder filled in from reference TRBV11-3 and TRBJ2-1): EAGVVQSPRYKIIEKKQPVAFWCNPISGHNTLYWYLQNLGQGPELLIRYENEEAVDDSQLPKDRFSAERLKGVDSTLKIQPAELGDSAVYLCASSFGQYSSYNEQFFGPGTRLTVL.

CDR3: CASSLSGSRNTGELFF. DNA of the CDR3: TGTGCCAGCAGCTTAAGCGGGAGCCGGAACACCGGGGAGCTGTTTTTT. The chain recombines TRBV27 with TRBJ2-2; 8 bases match TRBD2. Germline V gene sequence: CDR1 MNHEY, CDR2 SMNVEV (reference sequence). Germline trimming cut 6 bases from V and 1 base from J; bases unmatched to any gene: 7. The CDR3 sequence is 16 residues long.

The V and J genes are TRBV3-1 (or the pseudogene TRBV3-2) and TRBJ2-7, with D maybe TRBD2 (5 bases). Trimming took off 9 bases at V and 6 bases at J, with 21 bases between the two ends. This CDR3 has 14 amino acids. Germline loops: CDR1 LGHDT, CDR2 YNNKEL (reference sequence). The CDR3 sequence: CASKNSEGAGEQYF. The CDR3 DNA reads TGTGCCAGTAAGAATAGCGAAGGTGCGGGCGAGCAGTACTTC.